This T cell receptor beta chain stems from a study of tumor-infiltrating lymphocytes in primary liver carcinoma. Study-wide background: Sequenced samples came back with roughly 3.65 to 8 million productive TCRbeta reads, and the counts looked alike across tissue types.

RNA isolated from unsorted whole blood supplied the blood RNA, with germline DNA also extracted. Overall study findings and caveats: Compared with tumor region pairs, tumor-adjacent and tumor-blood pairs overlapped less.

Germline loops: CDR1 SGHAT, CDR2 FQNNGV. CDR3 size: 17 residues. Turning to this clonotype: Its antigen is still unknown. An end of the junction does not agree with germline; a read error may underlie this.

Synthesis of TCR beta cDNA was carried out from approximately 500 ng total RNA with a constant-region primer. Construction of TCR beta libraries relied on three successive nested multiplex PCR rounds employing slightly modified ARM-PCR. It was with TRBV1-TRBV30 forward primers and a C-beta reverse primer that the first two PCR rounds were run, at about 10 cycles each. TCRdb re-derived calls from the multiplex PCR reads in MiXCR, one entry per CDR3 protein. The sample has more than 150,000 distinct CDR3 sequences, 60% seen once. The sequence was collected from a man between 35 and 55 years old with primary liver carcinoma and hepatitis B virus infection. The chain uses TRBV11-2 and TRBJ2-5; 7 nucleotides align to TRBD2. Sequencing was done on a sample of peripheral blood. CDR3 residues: CASSLDVWRGIGETHYF. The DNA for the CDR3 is TGTGCCAGCAGCTTAGATGTGTGGCGGGGGATCGGGGAGACCCACTACTTC.